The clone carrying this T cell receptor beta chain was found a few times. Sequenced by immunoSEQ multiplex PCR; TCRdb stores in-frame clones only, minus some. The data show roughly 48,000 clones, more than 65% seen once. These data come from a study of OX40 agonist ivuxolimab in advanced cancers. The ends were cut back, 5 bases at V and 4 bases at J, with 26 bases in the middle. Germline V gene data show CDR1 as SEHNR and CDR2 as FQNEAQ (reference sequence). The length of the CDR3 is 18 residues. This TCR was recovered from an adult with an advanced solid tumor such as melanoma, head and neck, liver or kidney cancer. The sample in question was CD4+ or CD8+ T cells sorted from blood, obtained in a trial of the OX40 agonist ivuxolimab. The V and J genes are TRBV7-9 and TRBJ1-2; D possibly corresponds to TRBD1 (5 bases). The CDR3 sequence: CASSATSEGFRGFYGYTF. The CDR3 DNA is TGTGCCAGCAGCGCCACCTCAGAGGGGTTCAGAGGTTTCTATGGCTACACCTTC. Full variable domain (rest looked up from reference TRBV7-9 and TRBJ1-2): DTGVSQNPRHKITKRGQNVTFRCDPISEHNRLYWYRQTLGQGPEFLTYFQNEAQLEKSRLLSDRFSAERPKGSFSTLEIQRTEQGDSAMYLCASSATSEGFRGFYGYTFGSGTRLTVV.